One and the same sample provided the 24 T cell receptor beta chains below, sequenced in a study of blood T cells in healthy people across ages. Then a second PCR, running about 6 to 11 cycles, was carried out with a sample-barcoded 5' primer and a J-beta primer mix. MiXCR, applied by TCRdb to the 5' RACE reads, yields one record per CDR3 protein. This table has more than 700,000 distinct CDR3 sequences, roughly 50% appearing once. The sequenced sample consisted of blood. These receptors originate from a man older than 75 in good health.

This clonotype was detected ten times or more. This chain joins TRBV29-1 and TRBJ1-2; 10 bases align to TRBD1. Germline values: CDR1 SQVTM, CDR2 ANQGSEA. This CDR3 is 16 amino acids long. J lost 8 bases, V lost 3 bases, and 15 bases had no gene match. The CDR3 region is CSVDTGPRQGAGGYTF. The CDR3 DNA reads as TGCAGCGTTGACACGGGACCGAGACAGGGGGCCGGGGGCTACACCTTC.

The genes are TRBV7-9 and TRBJ1-2, with 9 bases that match TRBD1. Germline V gene lookup returns CDR1 SEHNR and CDR2 FQNEAQ (reference sequence). This CDR3 comprises 15 residues. The V gene end was trimmed by 3 bases and the J gene end by 4 bases; junction bases not matched to a gene: 6. In nucleotides, the CDR3 is TGTGCCAGCAGCTTTTGGACAGGGGAGGCCTATGGCTACACCTTC. Translated, it gives CASSFWTGEAYGYTF.

This chain's CDR3 is CASAHQGATEAFF. CDR3 bases: TGCGCCAGCGCCCATCAGGGGGCCACTGAAGCTTTCTTT. The chain links TRBV5-1 to TRBJ1-1, with TRBD1 matching 8 bases. This CDR3 contains 13 residues. In germline, CDR1 is SGHRS, CDR2 YFSETQ. J was trimmed by 4 bases and V by 7 bases; bases with no gene match: 6.

This chain links TRBV20-1 with TRBJ2-5; D is ambiguous. CDR1 is DFQATT, CDR2 SNEGSKA, per germline (reference sequence). The CDR3 is 14 amino acids. Trimming took off 6 bases at V and 3 bases at J, with 17 bases between the two ends. The CDR3 is CSADPGHQKETQYF. CDR3 sequence (DNA): TGCAGTGCCGATCCGGGCCATCAGAAAGAGACCCAGTACTTC.

The J gene is TRBJ2-1, the V gene TRBV20-1; D gene uncertain. CDR1 and CDR2 (germline): DFQATT, SNEGSKA (reference sequence). V was cut by 0 bases and J by 4 bases, with 13 bases left in between. The CDR3 is 15 amino acids. CDR3 nucleotides: TGCAGTGCTAGAGATGCCCGGGTATCATACAATGAGCAGTTCTTC. Its translation: CSARDARVSYNEQFF.

The chain uses TRBV6-1 and TRBJ2-3; 8 nucleotides line up with TRBD1. The CDR3 is made up of 15 amino acids. Germline CDR1 MNHNS, CDR2 SASEGT. J gave up 6 bases and V 6 bases, and 11 bases lay outside the gene matches. CDR3 amino acids: CASSPGQGPPDTQYF. The CDR3 coding sequence is TGTGCCAGCAGCCCCGGACAGGGTCCCCCTGATACGCAGTATTTT.

This clonotype was seen only a few times. This rearrangement joins TRBV7-3 to TRBJ2-1, with a tentative D call TRBD2 (5 bases). V was cut by 2 bases and J by 2 bases, with 10 bases left in between. Germline values: CDR1 SGHTA, CDR2 FQGTGA. The CDR3 runs to 15 residues. CDR3 protein: CASSLVPGTYNEQFF. The CDR3 coding sequence is TGTGCCAGCAGCTTAGTTCCCGGGACCTACAATGAGCAGTTCTTC.

This clonotype was observed many times. The V call is TRBV3-1, the J call TRBJ2-1; TRBD2 agrees at 7 bases. The trim removed 3 bases at V and 7 bases at J, leaving 0 bases unmatched. The CDR3 runs to 12 residues. CDR1 is LGHDT and CDR2 is YNNKEL in the germline V gene (reference sequence). This CDR3 reads CASSQGGNEQFF. The CDR3 nucleotides read TGTGCCAGCAGCCAGGGAGGGAATGAGCAGTTCTTC.

The V gene is TRBV5-1, the J gene TRBJ2-5; D is unclear. The CDR3 covers 14 residues. The V gene lost 5 bases and the J gene lost 2 bases, with 13 bases spanning the gap. From germline, CDR1 is SGHRS and CDR2 YFSETQ. DNA of the CDR3: TGCGCCAGCAGTTTGCCCCCCGGACAAGAGACCCAGTACTTC. Its protein is CASSLPPGQETQYF.

This sequence joins TRBV4-1 and TRBJ1-2; the match to TRBD1 covers 8 bases. The CDR3 has 14 residues. V shed 1 base, J shed 8 bases, and the junction held 6 bases outside the gene matches. Germline CDR1 is MGHRA and CDR2 is YSYEKL. The CDR3: CASSQAGRGLGYTF. The CDR3 nucleotides read TGCGCCAGCAGCCAAGCTGGCAGGGGGCTCGGCTACACCTTC.

The gene calls are TRBV24-1 and TRBJ2-3; 14 bases agree with TRBD2. In germline, CDR1 is KGHDR, CDR2 SFDVKD. V shed 4 bases, J shed 4 bases, and the junction held 6 bases outside the gene matches. This CDR3 is 17 amino acids long. Written as DNA, the CDR3 is TGTGCCACCAGTGACCCCGGGACTAGCGGGAGCCCAGATACGCAGTATTTT. Its protein product is CATSDPGTSGSPDTQYF.

This clonotype was observed a few times. The genes are TRBV5-1 and TRBJ1-2; D unclear. This CDR3 has 17 amino acids. Germline CDR1 and CDR2: SGHRS and YFSETQ. The V and J ends lost 4 bases and 4 bases respectively, with 23 bases between them. The CDR3 DNA reads TGCGCCAGCAGCGCCACGGACTTCAAGGGCGTCACCTATGGCTACACCTTC. Protein product: CASSATDFKGVTYGYTF.

This chain connects TRBV9 to TRBJ1-3; 8 bases align to TRBD1. The CDR3 is made up of 15 amino acids. With 5 bases clipped from V and 9 bases from J, the junction kept 13 bases outside the gene matches. In germline, CDR1 is SGDLS, CDR2 YYNGEE. CDR3 amino acids: CASRGTGTGGRTIYF. In nucleotides, the CDR3 is TGTGCCAGCAGGGGGACCGGGACAGGAGGGCGCACCATATATTTT.

The gene calls are TRBV20-1 and TRBJ2-7, with D perhaps TRBD1 (5 bases). The CDR3 runs 18 residues. Deletions cut 0 bases from V and 2 bases from J, with 23 bases between. Germline V lookup: CDR1 DFQATT, CDR2 SNEGSKA (reference sequence). The CDR3 sequence is CSARDQSLRKGLTYEQYF. DNA for the CDR3: TGCAGTGCTAGAGATCAAAGTCTTAGGAAGGGGCTCACCTACGAGCAGTACTTC.

The rearrangement joins TRBV20-1 to TRBJ2-2; 10 nucleotides align to TRBD1. J was trimmed by 2 bases and V by 2 bases; bases with no gene match: 8. Germline V gene sequence: CDR1 DFQATT, CDR2 SNEGSKA (reference sequence). This CDR3 is built from 17 residues. As DNA, the CDR3 is TGCAGTGCTAGAAACCGGGACAGGGGCTCTAACACCGGGGAGCTGTTTTTT. Amino acids: CSARNRDRGSNTGELFF.

As for this clonotype: A junction boundary mismatches the germline segment, possibly from a read error. This chain connects TRBV20-1 to TRBJ2-6, with a possible D match to TRBD2 (6 bases). This CDR3 has 18 residues. Germline-derived CDR1 and CDR2 are DFQATT and SNEGSKA (reference sequence). CDR3 DNA: TGCAGTGCTAGAGTAGGCCGACTAGAAGTCTCTGGGGCCAACGCCCTGACTTTC. Translated: CSARVGRLEVSGANALTF.

This clonotype was counted a few times. The chain joins TRBV6-5 to TRBJ1-2, with 7 bases identical to TRBD1. The CDR3 covers 16 residues. V lost 0 bases, J lost 5 bases, and 9 bases stayed unmatched. Germline CDR1 MNHEY, CDR2 SVGAGI. The CDR3 sequence: CASSYSRTGGSYGYTF. CDR3 in DNA: TGTGCCAGCAGTTACTCGCGGACAGGCGGTTCTTATGGCTACACCTTC.

The chain is built from TRBV20-1 and TRBJ2-5; D ambiguous. There are 13 residues in the CDR3. Deletions cut 4 bases from V and 4 bases from J, with 13 bases between. Germline loops: CDR1 DFQATT, CDR2 SNEGSKA (reference sequence). The CDR3 reads CSATITVGETQYF. Written as DNA, the CDR3 is TGCAGTGCTACCATCACCGTGGGAGAGACCCAGTACTTC.

This chain uses TRBV7-2 with TRBJ1-5; 9 nucleotides line up with TRBD1. This CDR3 is built from 15 residues. The V segment lost 5 bases and the J segment 7 bases; nucleotides outside the gene matches: 9. CDR1 is SGHTA, CDR2 FQGNSA, per germline. The CDR3 region is CASSPPGTGWQPQHF. For the CDR3, the DNA is TGTGCCAGCAGCCCACCTGGGACAGGGTGGCAGCCCCAGCATTTT. Full variable domain (rest looked up from reference TRBV7-2 and TRBJ1-5): GAGVSQSPSNKVTEKGKDVELRCDPISGHTALYWYRQSLGQGLEFLIYFQGNSAPDKSGLPSDRFSAERTGGSVSTLTIQRTQQEDSAVYLCASSPPGTGWQPQHFGDGTRLSIL.

This clonotype has more than one count but fewer than ten. The chain uses TRBV21-1 and TRBJ2-4; the DNA was not used to check the table's D call, TRBD2. TRBV21-1 is shown as a pseudogene. The CDR3 is 15 amino acids. The DNA for the CDR3 is TGTGCCAGCGCCATCAGCGGGAGCTCTCCGAGAGAGCAGTACTTC. This encodes CASAISGSSPREQYF.

This chain connects TRBV12-3 or TRBV12-4 to TRBJ1-2, with 9 positions matching TRBD1. V lost 7 bases to trimming and J lost 7 bases; unmatched junction nucleotides: 13. This CDR3 region has 15 residues. The CDR3 region has the DNA TGTGCCAGCAACCCCGCGACAGGGGGAGGGTCTGGCTACACCTTC. This codes for CASNPATGGGSGYTF.

The CDR3 sequence is CATSDPRSYGYTF. DNA for the CDR3: TGTGCCACCAGTGACCCTCGTAGCTATGGCTACACCTTC. This chain links TRBV24-1 with TRBJ1-2; D gene unclear. The CDR3 spans 13 residues. Germline V gene lookup returns CDR1 KGHDR and CDR2 SFDVKD. V was trimmed by 4 bases and J by 4 bases, leaving 9 bases between them.

This clonotype was seen only a few times. The chain recombines TRBV7-2 with TRBJ2-1, with D possibly being TRBD2 (5 bases). The germline V gene encodes CDR1 SGHTA and CDR2 FQGNSA. The CDR3 contains 17 residues. The V end was cut by 2 bases, the J end by 1 base, with 15 bases between. In DNA, the CDR3 is TGTGCCAGCAGCTTAAGAGGGAGTAGTCTTTCCTACAATGAGCAGTTCTTC. Protein: CASSLRGSSLSYNEQFF.

This clonotype was counted a few times. The V and J genes are TRBV7-8 and TRBJ1-1, with 8 bases lining up with TRBD1. Losses at the gene ends were 8 bases for V and 4 bases for J; bases not matched to a gene: 3. This CDR3 contains 12 residues. Germline V gene data show CDR1 as SGHVS and CDR2 as FQNEAQ. The chain's CDR3 is CASHTGGTEAFF. The CDR3 bases are TGTGCCAGCCACACAGGGGGCACTGAAGCTTTCTTT. Full variable domain (outside the CDR3, taken from reference TRBV7-8 and TRBJ1-1): GAGVSQSPRYKVAKRGQDVALRCDPISGHVSLFWYQQALGQGPEFLTYFQNEAQLDKSGLPSDRFFAERPEGSVSTLKIQRTQQEDSAVYLCASHTGGTEAFFGQGTRLTVV.